Reported below is one T cell receptor (beta chain). Profiled with immunoSEQ multiplex PCR; TCRdb holds only in-frame clones, not every one. Among 200,000 or so clones, about four fifths were seen once, and the ten largest hold roughly a tenth. Germline V lookup: CDR1 SGDLS, CDR2 YYNGEE. Trimming removed 0 bases from V and 3 bases from J; junction bases left unmatched: 13. The CDR3 is made up of 21 amino acids. The data are from a study of blood T cell repertoires in COVID-19. This chain joins TRBV9 and TRBJ2-2, with TRBD2 matching over 14 bases. The TCR comes from a woman of 80 years or more with acute or convalescent COVID-19. The sequenced sample was peripheral blood. The CDR3 DNA is TGTGCCAGCAGCGTAGAGGGACTAGCGGGAGTCACATCACGGGACACCGGGGAGCTGTTTTTT. Translation gives CASSVEGLAGVTSRDTGELFF.